This T cell receptor (beta chain) was profiled in a study of beta chain features in type 1 diabetes (dated by TCRdb to about 2018). About the study as a whole: Patients and healthy donors did not differ in mean age, gender distribution, total cell number or subset yield. A total of 100 million to 140 million sorted cells were examined across all samples, and the number of cells per subset was strongly correlated with RNA yield. Whereas all 28 donors provided naive and central memory subsets, regulatory and stem cell-like memory subsets were isolated from just 8 patients and roughly 8 healthy donors. The study compared the TCRB repertoires of sorted circulating CD4+ T cell subsets in recently diagnosed type 1 diabetes patients with those in matched healthy donors. Beyond this particular receptor, the publication reports: Patients with type 1 diabetes made fewer insertions and deleted more nucleotides at VDJ recombination sites, implying thymic rearrangement abnormalities. A moderate but significant shortening of TCRB CDR3 length was observed in type 1 diabetes patients in all four CD4+ subsets. PCR might favor shorter templates, but patient and control samples were amplified and corrected together, so any skew would affect both groups equally. Only small numbers of individuals were included in the HLA sub-analyses, which left unresolved whether HLA type had any influence on TCRB rearrangement. Because cDNA was sequenced instead of genomic DNA, activated cells with high expression could be over-represented, although the groups did not differ in activation or CD3 levels. The naive, central memory and regulatory TCRB repertoires appeared to resemble one another more closely among patients than among healthy donors.

Trimming takes 2 bases off V and 2 bases off J; junction bases not matched to a gene: 5. Including cysteine and phenylalanine, the CDR3 has 16 amino acids. Just CDR3 DNA is preserved here, 48 bases in frame from base 1. Sequences MNHEY (CDR1) and SVGAGI (CDR2) are obtained from the germline V gene. The entire isolated RNA was reverse transcribed using the High Capacity cDNA Reverse Transcription Kit, and thus expressed TCRB transcripts were sequenced. Naive, central memory and regulatory T cell samples underwent deep immunoSEQ sequencing, averaging roughly 3.3 million total reads per sample. Sorted cells were lysed in RLT buffer and RNA was extracted with DNase-treated RNeasy Micro or Mini kits, depending on cell number. To prevent cross-contamination, each cell subset was processed individually, whereas patient and healthy donor samples were processed jointly. TCRB sequences were amplified from cDNA with the immunoSEQ multiplex PCR, producing 87-bp fragments spanning the CDR3 region. The amplicons were sequenced using the Illumina HiSeq platform. As for how the authors treated the data: Synthetic template baselines were used to correct PCR bias computationally, reads within Hamming distance 2 were collapsed together, and singletons that could not be merged were discarded. By aligning reads against IMGT, V, D and J genes, CDR3 length, and insertions or deletions at six rearrangement sites were assigned. Within each subset, clonotype counts were normalized to the number of sorted cells before true diversity and Gini coefficients were calculated with the tcR R package. The overlap coefficient, calculated on TCRB nucleotide sequences, was used to quantify repertoire sharing. Out-of-frame TCRB sequences from naive cells were analyzed as a proxy for the pre-selection repertoire. The table comes from immuneACCESS by way of TCRdb, which keeps in-frame sequences with V and J called. Part of the clones is missing from these tables; in studies checked, under half for an unresolved V gene and the rest for unknown reasons. V and J calls and clone size come straight from that table; D and trimming were deduced from the DNA. For this sample there are fewer than 300,000 clones; about a fifth appear just once. The top ten clonotypes cover around 0.028% of the sample.

As regards this clone: Its antigen target is currently unknown. Base qualities are not at hand, and no much larger clone is one base apart.

From each donor, a single peripheral blood sample of about 116 mL on average was drawn into heparinised tubes. Naive, central memory, regulatory and stem cell-like memory CD4+ T cells were sorted on a BD FACSAria II using a panel including CD45RO, CCR7, CD25, CD127, CD95 and CD27. Every sorted population had a purity above 95%. Right away, PBMCs were isolated by Lymphoprep density gradient centrifugation and were stained directly, with no culture step. To minimize batch effects, samples were stained and sorted in pairs, one healthy donor with one patient per experiment. This receptor was obtained from a woman aged 40 to 50 with type 1 diabetes. The rearrangement joined TRBV6-5 to TRBJ1-3; 8 middle bases align to TRBD1. Sequenced input: naive CD4+ T cells from blood. Per the publication, the cell subset or site label means: true naive CD4+ T cells. The CDR3 here reads CASSYDRGLAGNTIYF. The nucleotide sequence reads as follows: TGTGCCAGCAGTTACGACAGGGGACTCGCTGGAAACACCATATATTTT.